The 22 T cell receptor beta chains given below trace back to one sample, sequenced in a study of T cell clonality in common variable immunodeficiency. No antigen is known for these receptors. The study, taken as a whole, reports: Common variable immunodeficiency TCR beta sequences reportedly had fewer deletions and N-nucleotide insertions.

TCRdb keeps only in-frame clones here, not all; method: immunoSEQ multiplex PCR. This sample has roughly 9,000 clones, each found more than once. Specimen: peripheral blood mononuclear cells. These receptors were collected from a human donor with common variable immunodeficiency.

In its sample, this clone was seen many times. From the germline J gene comes the end of the CDR3, since the read stops 3 residues before it. The V gene is TRBV7-8, the J gene TRBJ2-3; possibly TRBD1 for D (5 bases). The germline CDR1 and CDR2 sequences are SGHVS and FQNEAQ. The V end lost 6 bases, the J end lost 4 bases, and 8 bases lay between the germline ends. This CDR3 has 12 amino acids. The CDR3: CASRTDSDTQYF. The sequenced CDR3 bases are TGTGCCAGCAGGACAGATTCAGATACG.

At least ten counts were recorded for this clone. The read falls 3 residues short of the CDR3 end, and the missing part is taken from the germline J gene. The chain couples TRBV19 to TRBJ1-6, with TRBD1 identical over 10 bases. From germline, CDR1 is LNHDA and CDR2 SQIVND (reference sequence). The CDR3 is made up of 13 amino acids. Losses at the gene ends were 10 bases for V and 7 bases for J; bases not matched to a gene: 4. The covered CDR3 bases are TGTGCCATCTCGACAGGGGGCAATTCACCC. As protein: CAISTGGNSP. The entire CDR3 protein reads CAISTGGNSPLHF.

Remarks on this clone: With the read ending 3 residues before the CDR3 end, the germline J gene is used to fill in that end. This chain joins TRBV30 and TRBJ2-5; D may be TRBD1 (6 bases). V was trimmed by 5 bases and J by 6 bases, leaving 16 bases between them. The length of the CDR3 is 13 residues. Germline CDR1 is GTSNPN and CDR2 is SVGIG (reference sequence). Partial CDR3 DNA: TGTGCCTGGGCCAGGGGTAGCAATAAGACC. As protein: CAWARGSNKT. From start to end, the CDR3 is CAWARGSNKTQYF.

In this sample, this clone turned up a few times. The read ends 3 residues before the CDR3 terminus; that terminus is restored from the germline J gene. This rearrangement joins TRBV11-2 to TRBJ2-7; the match to TRBD2 covers 13 bases. Trimming removed 8 bases from V and 4 bases from J; junction bases left unmatched: 5. The CDR3 loop spans 14 amino acids. Per the germline V gene, CDR1 is SGHAT and CDR2 is FQNNGV. Incomplete CDR3 DNA: TGTGCCAGCGGGGGACTAGCGGGATCTTACGAG. It translates to CASGGLAGSYE. The CDR3 in full is CASGGLAGSYEQYF.

There are many counts of this clone. The read halts 3 residues ahead of the CDR3 end, with the missing end drawn from the germline J gene. V and J are TRBV7-9 and TRBJ2-1; D is unresolved. V lost 2 bases and J 8 bases, leaving 10 bases between the germline ends. The germline V gene encodes CDR1 SEHNR and CDR2 FQNEAQ (reference sequence). This CDR3 spans 13 amino acids. Partial CDR3 DNA: TGTGCCAGCAGCTTACTGGTGGCTCATGAG. This codes for CASSLLVAHE. The entire CDR3 is CASSLLVAHEQFF.

In its sample, this clone was seen many times. The read is 3 residues too short to cover the CDR3 end, so that end is filled in from the germline J gene. The rearrangement joins TRBV20-1 to TRBJ2-1; D may be TRBD2 (6 bases). Germline V gene data show CDR1 as DFQATT and CDR2 as SNEGSKA (reference sequence). V was pared by 3 bases and J by 3 bases, with 15 bases between. This CDR3 comprises 15 residues. The CDR3 loop reads CSARAGGELYNEQFF. The part of the CDR3 DNA that was read is TGCAGTGCTAGGGCCGGGGGAGAGCTCTACAATGAG.

This clone was seen many times. The observed sequence ends 3 residues before the CDR3 terminus, with the missing tail filled in from the germline J gene. V gene TRBV7-2 combines with J gene TRBJ2-4; D may be TRBD1 (5 bases). Trimming shortened V by 5 bases and J by 5 bases, and 7 bases separated the two germline ends. Germline V lookup: CDR1 SGHTA, CDR2 FQGNSA. The CDR3 runs 12 residues. The CDR3 reads CASSPTENIQYF. The CDR3 DNA, read in part, is TGTGCCAGCAGCCCGACAGAAAACATT.

Ten or more counts support this clone. The missing CDR3 end, 3 residues past where the read stops, is filled in from the germline J gene. The gene calls are TRBV5-1 and TRBJ1-1; 7 nucleotides line up with TRBD1. Germline-derived CDR1 and CDR2 are SGHRS and YFSETQ. Losses at the gene ends were 0 bases for V and 3 bases for J; bases not matched to a gene: 5. The CDR3 has 15 residues. The CDR3 loop is CASSLVGRGDTEAFF. The covered CDR3 bases are TGCGCCAGCAGCTTGGTTGGCAGGGGGGACACTGAA.

This clone was counted ten times or more. The read ends 3 residues before the CDR3 terminus; that terminus is restored from the germline J gene. The chain recombines TRBV19 with TRBJ1-4, with a weak D call TRBD1 (5 bases). The CDR3 covers 14 residues. Trimming took 1 base from V and 7 from J, leaving 10 bases between them. Per germline, CDR1 LNHDA and CDR2 SQIVND (reference sequence). This chain's CDR3 is CASSIGGEFEKLFF. The DNA read from the CDR3 is TGTGCCAGTAGTATAGGAGGGGAGTTTGAAAAA. Based on the CDR3 plus reference TRBV19 and TRBJ1-4, the full variable domain is DGGITQSPKYLFRKEGQNVTLSCEQNLNHDAMYWYRQDPGQGLRLIYYSQIVNDFQKGDIAEGYSVSREKKESFPLTVTSAQKNPTAFYLCASSIGGEFEKLFFGSGTQLSVL.

The table lists this clone with many counts. With the read ending 3 residues before the CDR3 end, the germline J gene is used to fill in that end. The chain carries TRBV2 and TRBJ1-6, with D unresolved. CDR1 SNHLY and CDR2 FYNNEI come from the germline V gene. This CDR3 has 15 amino acids. Trimming removed 2 bases at V and 6 bases at J, with 11 bases between. CDR3 sequence: CASSESVQANSPLHF. CDR3 DNA, as far as it was read: TGTGCCAGCAGTGAATCGGTTCAGGCTAATTCACCC.

In its sample, this clone was seen many times. The read ends 3 residues early relative to the CDR3; the germline J gene fills the gap. The chain uses TRBV6-1 and TRBJ1-5, with D uncertain. CDR1 MNHNS and CDR2 SASEGT come from the germline V gene. The length of the CDR3 is 16 residues. V was shortened by 0 bases and J by 3 bases, with 12 bases between the two germline ends. CDR3 DNA, as far as it was read: TGTGCCAGCAGTGAAGCGCTCCCCTATATCAATCAGCCC. Translation gives CASSEALPYINQP. The full CDR3 is CASSEALPYINQPQHF.

This clone showed up many times. The read terminates 3 residues ahead of where the CDR3 ends, so the germline J gene completes it. The rearrangement links TRBV7-9 to TRBJ1-3; TRBD1 matches 7 bases. Germline CDR1 reads SEHNR; CDR2 reads FQNEAQ (reference sequence). V lost 10 bases, J lost 0 bases, and 6 bases stayed unmatched. The CDR3 is 14 amino acids. The sequenced CDR3 bases are TGTGCCATCCCGGGACAGATCTCTGGAAACACC. It codes for CAIPGQISGNT. The CDR3 in full is CAIPGQISGNTIYF.

In this sample, this clone turned up many times. The read stops 3 residues short of the end of the CDR3; the missing end is completed from the germline J gene. This chain uses TRBV20-1 with TRBJ2-3, with TRBD1 matching over 8 bases. Germline V gene sequence: CDR1 DFQATT, CDR2 SNEGSKA (reference sequence). V gave up 5 bases and J gave up 2 bases; unmatched junction bases: 9. The CDR3 loop spans 15 amino acids. The CDR3 sequence: CSAVKGTGDTDTQYF. Incomplete CDR3 DNA: TGCAGTGCTGTGAAGGGGACAGGCGACACAGATACG.

This clone was counted many times. Read sequence stops 3 residues before the CDR3 end, and the germline J gene provides the missing end. The rearrangement uses TRBV20-1 and TRBJ1-2; D is uncertain. CDR3 length equals 10 residues. Germline-derived CDR1 and CDR2 are DFQATT and SNEGSKA (reference sequence). CDR3 sequence: CSAPARGYTF. The DNA read from the CDR3 is TGCAGTGCGCCTGCTAGGGGC.

On this clone itself: The read ends 3 residues before the CDR3 terminus; that terminus is restored from the germline J gene. The chain uses TRBV19 and TRBJ1-2; the D is unclear. The CDR3 extends over 16 amino acids. Looked up from germline, CDR1 is LNHDA and CDR2 is SQIVND (reference sequence). The part of the CDR3 DNA that was read is TGTGCCAGTAGTGTTGGACTGGACCTCCTGACGGGAGGC. This sequence encodes CASSVGLDLLTGG. The full CDR3 reads CASSVGLDLLTGGYTF. Together with reference TRBV19 and TRBJ1-2, the CDR3 gives the full variable domain: DGGITQSPKYLFRKEGQNVTLSCEQNLNHDAMYWYRQDPGQGLRLIYYSQIVNDFQKGDIAEGYSVSREKKESFPLTVTSAQKNPTAFYLCASSVGLDLLTGGYTFGSGTRLTVV.

This clone was detected ten times or more. Read sequence stops 3 residues before the CDR3 end, and the germline J gene provides the missing end. This rearrangement joins TRBV29-1 to TRBJ1-1; a weak D match, TRBD1 (6 bases). Germline loops: CDR1 SQVTM, CDR2 ANQGSEA. The CDR3 length is 13 residues. The ends were cut back, 6 bases at V and 4 bases at J, with 15 bases in the middle. This CDR3 reads CSVGARGSTEAFF. The covered CDR3 bases are TGCAGCGTCGGGGCCAGGGGTAGCACTGAA.

By sample share, this clone is medium-sized (0.01 to 0.1%). The read gets to within 3 residues of the CDR3 end, and the germline J gene fills in the rest. This chain joins TRBV12-3 or TRBV12-4 and TRBJ2-1; the match to TRBD1 covers 10 bases. The J segment lost 3 bases and the V segment lost 6 bases, leaving 8 bases of the junction unmatched. The length of the CDR3 is 16 residues. CDR3 DNA (partial): TGTGCCAGCAGACACGGGACAGGGGCCTTCTACAATGAG. It specifies CASRHGTGAFYNE. The CDR3 reads in full as CASRHGTGAFYNEQFF.

This clone occurred many times. Coverage ceases 3 residues before the CDR3 finishes, and the germline J gene fills in the end. V gene TRBV27 combines with J gene TRBJ1-5; D uncertain. This CDR3 spans 13 amino acids. V gave up 2 bases and J gave up 7 bases, with 9 bases separating them. Germline V gene lookup returns CDR1 MNHEY and CDR2 SMNVEV (reference sequence). CDR3 DNA (partial): TGTGCCAGCAGTTTACAGGTTGGACAGCCC. Protein sequence: CASSLQVGQP. In full, the CDR3 reads CASSLQVGQPQHF.

This clone has only a few counts. With the read ending 3 residues before the CDR3 end, the germline J gene is used to fill in that end. The chain has TRBV7-7 and TRBJ1-1, with D possibly matching TRBD1 (6 bases). The CDR3 is 15 amino acids. The V end lost 2 bases, the J end lost 1 base, and 11 bases lay between the germline ends. Germline CDR1 reads SSHAT; CDR2 reads FNYEAQ (reference sequence). The CDR3 region is CASSLRRGRNTEAFF. The part of the CDR3 DNA that was read is TGTGCCAGCAGCTTACGCAGGGGTAGGAACACTGAA.

This clone has only a few counts. The read gets to within 3 residues of the CDR3 end, and the germline J gene fills in the rest. This chain links TRBV20-1 with TRBJ2-7, with TRBD1 as a possible D gene (7 bases). Trimming left V 3 bases short and J 4 bases short, with 22 bases between. Looked up from germline, CDR1 is DFQATT and CDR2 is SNEGSKA (reference sequence). The CDR3 loop spans 16 amino acids. The CDR3 is CSASSGGLFRGYEQYF. The CDR3 bases that were read are TGCAGTGCTAGTTCAGGGGGGCTCTTCCGCGGATACGAG.

This clone was counted at least ten times. The read falls 3 residues short of the CDR3 end, and the missing part is taken from the germline J gene. The chain couples TRBV5-1 to TRBJ1-2, with D possibly being TRBD1 (6 bases). The CDR3 is 14 amino acids. Germline V gene sequence: CDR1 SGHRS, CDR2 YFSETQ. V lost 6 bases to trimming and J lost 3 bases, with 15 bases between them. CDR3 sequence: CASKPGAGDYGYTF. The CDR3 DNA, read in part, is TGCGCCAGCAAACCAGGGGCGGGGGACTATGGC. The whole variable domain, remainder taken from reference TRBV5-1 and TRBJ1-2, is KAGVTQTPRYLIKTRGQQVTLSCSPISGHRSVSWYQQTPGQGLQFLFEYFSETQRNKGNFPGRFSGRQFSNSRSEMNVSTLELGDSALYLCASKPGAGDYGYTFGSGTRLTVV.

This clone was seen repeatedly, ten times or more. Read sequence stops 3 residues before the CDR3 end, and the germline J gene provides the missing end. J is TRBJ2-1 and V is TRBV4-1; 10 positions match TRBD2. The V segment lost 1 base and the J segment 4 bases; nucleotides outside the gene matches: 10. Per germline, CDR1 MGHRA and CDR2 YSYEKL. The CDR3 extends over 18 amino acids. CDR3 protein: CASSQVASGGLGYNEQFF. Partial CDR3 DNA: TGCGCCAGCAGCCAAGTTGCTAGCGGGGGTCTAGGATACAATGAG.